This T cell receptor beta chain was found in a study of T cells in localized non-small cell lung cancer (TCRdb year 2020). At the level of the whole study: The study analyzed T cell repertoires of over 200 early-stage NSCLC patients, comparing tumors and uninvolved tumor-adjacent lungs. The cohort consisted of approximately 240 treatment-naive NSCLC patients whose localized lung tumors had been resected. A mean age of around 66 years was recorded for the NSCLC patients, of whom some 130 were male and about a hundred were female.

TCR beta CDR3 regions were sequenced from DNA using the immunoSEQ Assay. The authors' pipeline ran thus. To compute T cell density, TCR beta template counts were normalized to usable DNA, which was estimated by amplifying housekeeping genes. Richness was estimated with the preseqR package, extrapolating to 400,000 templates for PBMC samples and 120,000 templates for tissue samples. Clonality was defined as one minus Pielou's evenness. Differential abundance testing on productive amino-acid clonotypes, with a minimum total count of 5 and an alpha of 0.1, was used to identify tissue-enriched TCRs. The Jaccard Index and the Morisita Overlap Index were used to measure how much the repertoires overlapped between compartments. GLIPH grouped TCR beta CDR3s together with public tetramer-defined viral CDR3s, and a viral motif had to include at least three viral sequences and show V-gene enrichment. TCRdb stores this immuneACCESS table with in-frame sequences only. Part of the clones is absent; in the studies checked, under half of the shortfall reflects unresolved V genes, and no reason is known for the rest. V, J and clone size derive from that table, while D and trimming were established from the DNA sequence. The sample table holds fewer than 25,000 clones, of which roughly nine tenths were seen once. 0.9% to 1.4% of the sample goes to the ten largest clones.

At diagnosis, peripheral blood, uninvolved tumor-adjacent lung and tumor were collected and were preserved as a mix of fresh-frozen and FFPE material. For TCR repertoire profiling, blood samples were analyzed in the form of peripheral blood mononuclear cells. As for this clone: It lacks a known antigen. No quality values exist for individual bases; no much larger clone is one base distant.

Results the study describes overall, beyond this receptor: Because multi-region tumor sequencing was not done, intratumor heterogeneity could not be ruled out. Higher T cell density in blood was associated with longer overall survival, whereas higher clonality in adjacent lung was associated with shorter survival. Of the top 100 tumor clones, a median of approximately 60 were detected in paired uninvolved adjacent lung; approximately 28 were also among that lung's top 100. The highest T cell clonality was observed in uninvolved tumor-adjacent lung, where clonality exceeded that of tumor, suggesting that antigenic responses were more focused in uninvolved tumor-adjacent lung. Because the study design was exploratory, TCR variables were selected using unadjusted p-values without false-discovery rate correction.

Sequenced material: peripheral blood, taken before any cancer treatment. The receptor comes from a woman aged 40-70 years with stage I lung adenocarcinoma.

The CDR3 corresponds to CASSPTQGAHSNEKLFF. The DNA reads TGTGCCAGCAGCCCTACTCAGGGGGCGCATAGTAATGAAAAACTGTTTTTT. The sequence joins TRBV7-9 to TRBJ1-4, with 8 middle bases fitting TRBD1. Here V drops 5 bases and J drops 4 bases, and the junction holds 12 bases not matched to any gene. From its cysteine to its phenylalanine, the CDR3 spans 17 amino acids. The entry retains the CDR3 DNA only, 51 bases that are in frame from base 1. For CDR1 and CDR2, the germline V gene (reference sequence) lists SEHNR and FQNEAQ.